This TCR beta chain emerged from a study of control samples from healthy donors and cancer patients. The J segment lost 8 bases and the V segment lost 5 bases, leaving 13 bases of the junction unmatched. The length of the CDR3 is 15 residues. Germline values: CDR1 SEHNR, CDR2 FQNEAQ (reference sequence). Profiled with immunoSEQ multiplex PCR; TCRdb holds only in-frame clones, not every one. Of over 100,000 clones listed, about nine tenths are singletons. The chain joins TRBV7-9 to TRBJ1-2, with 8 bases matching TRBD1. The receptor's source is a human donor in good health. The donor label of this sample is uncertain. The specimen sequenced was blood. The CDR3 bases are TGTGCCAGCAGCCCCCAGGGGCAGGGGGCCGGGGGCTACACCTTC. Protein sequence: CASSPQGQGAGGYTF.